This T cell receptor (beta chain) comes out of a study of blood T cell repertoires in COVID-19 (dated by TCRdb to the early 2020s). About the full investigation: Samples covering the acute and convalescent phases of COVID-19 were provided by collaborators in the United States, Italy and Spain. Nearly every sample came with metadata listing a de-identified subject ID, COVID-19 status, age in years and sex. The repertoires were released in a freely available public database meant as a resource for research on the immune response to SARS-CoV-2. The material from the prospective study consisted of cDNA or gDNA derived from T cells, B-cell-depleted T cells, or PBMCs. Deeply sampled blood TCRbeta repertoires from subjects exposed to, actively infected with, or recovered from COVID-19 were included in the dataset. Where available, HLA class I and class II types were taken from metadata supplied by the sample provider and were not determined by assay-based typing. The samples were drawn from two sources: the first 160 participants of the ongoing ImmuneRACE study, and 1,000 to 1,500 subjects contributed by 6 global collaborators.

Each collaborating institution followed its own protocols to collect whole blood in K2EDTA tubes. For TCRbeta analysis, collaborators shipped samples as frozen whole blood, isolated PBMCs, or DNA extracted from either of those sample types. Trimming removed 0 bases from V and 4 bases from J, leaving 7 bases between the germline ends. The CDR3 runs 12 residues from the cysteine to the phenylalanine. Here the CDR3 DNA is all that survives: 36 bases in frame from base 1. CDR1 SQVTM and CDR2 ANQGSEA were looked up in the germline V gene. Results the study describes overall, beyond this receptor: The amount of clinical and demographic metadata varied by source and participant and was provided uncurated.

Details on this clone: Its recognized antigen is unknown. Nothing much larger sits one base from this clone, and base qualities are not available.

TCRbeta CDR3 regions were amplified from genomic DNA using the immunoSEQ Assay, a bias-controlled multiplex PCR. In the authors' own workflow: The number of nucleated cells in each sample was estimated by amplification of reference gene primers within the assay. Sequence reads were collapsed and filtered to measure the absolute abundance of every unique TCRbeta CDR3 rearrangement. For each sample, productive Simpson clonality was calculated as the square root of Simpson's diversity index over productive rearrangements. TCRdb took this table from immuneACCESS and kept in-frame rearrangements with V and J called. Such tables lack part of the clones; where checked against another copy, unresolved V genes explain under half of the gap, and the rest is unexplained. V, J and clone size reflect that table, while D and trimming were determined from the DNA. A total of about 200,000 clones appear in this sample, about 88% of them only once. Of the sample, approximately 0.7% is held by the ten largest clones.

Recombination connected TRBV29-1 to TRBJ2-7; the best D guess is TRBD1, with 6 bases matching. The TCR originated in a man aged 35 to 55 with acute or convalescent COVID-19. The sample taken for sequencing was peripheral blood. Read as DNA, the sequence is TGCAGCGTTGAAGACAGGGGATACGAGCAGTACTTC. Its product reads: CSVEDRGYEQYF.